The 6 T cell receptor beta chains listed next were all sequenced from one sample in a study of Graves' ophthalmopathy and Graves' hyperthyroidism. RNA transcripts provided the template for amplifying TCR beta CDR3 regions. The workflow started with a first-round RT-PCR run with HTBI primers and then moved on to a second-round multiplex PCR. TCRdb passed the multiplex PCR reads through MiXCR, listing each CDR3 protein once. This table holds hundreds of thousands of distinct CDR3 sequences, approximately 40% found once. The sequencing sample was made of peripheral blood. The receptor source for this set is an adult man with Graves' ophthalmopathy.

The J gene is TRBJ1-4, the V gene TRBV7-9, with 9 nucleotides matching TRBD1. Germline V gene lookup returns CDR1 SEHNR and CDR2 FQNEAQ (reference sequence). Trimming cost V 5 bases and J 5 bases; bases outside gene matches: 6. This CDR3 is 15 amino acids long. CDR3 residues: CASSRGQGLNEKLFF. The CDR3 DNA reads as TGTGCCAGCAGCCGGGGACAGGGACTCAATGAAAAACTGTTTTTT. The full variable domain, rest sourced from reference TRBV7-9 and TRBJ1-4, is DTGVSQNPRHKITKRGQNVTFRCDPISEHNRLYWYRQTLGQGPEFLTYFQNEAQLEKSRLLSDRFSAERPKGSFSTLEIQRTEQGDSAMYLCASSRGQGLNEKLFFGSGTQLSVL.

The CDR3 region is CSVGRYGYTF. DNA of the CDR3: TGCAGCGTTGGGAGGTATGGCTACACCTTC. The V and J genes are TRBV29-1 and TRBJ1-2, with D unresolved. CDR1 is SQVTM, CDR2 ANQGSEA, per germline. V lost 4 bases, J lost 5 bases, and 5 bases lay in between. There are 10 residues in the CDR3.

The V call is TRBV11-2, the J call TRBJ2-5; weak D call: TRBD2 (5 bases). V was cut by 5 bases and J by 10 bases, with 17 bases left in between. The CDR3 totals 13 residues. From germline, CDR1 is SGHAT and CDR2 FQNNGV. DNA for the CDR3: TGTGCCAGCAGCCCTCTCTCGGCCCGGGGCCAGTACTTC. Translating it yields CASSPLSARGQYF.

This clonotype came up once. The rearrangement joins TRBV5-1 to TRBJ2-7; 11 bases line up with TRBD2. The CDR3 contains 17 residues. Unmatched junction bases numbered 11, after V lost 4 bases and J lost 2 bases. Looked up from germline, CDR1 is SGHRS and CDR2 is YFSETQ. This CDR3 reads CASSRAVLAGGPYEQYF. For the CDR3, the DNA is TGCGCCAGCAGCCGGGCGGTCCTAGCGGGAGGTCCCTACGAGCAGTACTTC.

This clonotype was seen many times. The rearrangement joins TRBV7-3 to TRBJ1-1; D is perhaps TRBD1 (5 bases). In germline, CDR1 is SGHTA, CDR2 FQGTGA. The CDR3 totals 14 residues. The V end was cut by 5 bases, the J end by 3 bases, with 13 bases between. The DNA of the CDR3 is TGTGCCAGCAGCCCGCGAGGGGCAGACACTGAAGCTTTCTTT. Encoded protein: CASSPRGADTEAFF.

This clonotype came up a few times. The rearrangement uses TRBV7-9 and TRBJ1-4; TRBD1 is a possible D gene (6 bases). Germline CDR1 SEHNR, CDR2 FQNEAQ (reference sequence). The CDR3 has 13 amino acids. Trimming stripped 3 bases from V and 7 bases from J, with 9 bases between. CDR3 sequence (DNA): TGTGCCAGCAGCTTCCCAGGGGTTGAAAAACTGTTTTTT. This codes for CASSFPGVEKLFF.